This T cell receptor (beta chain) was retrieved from a study of T cells after yellow fever vaccination. TCRdb ran MiXCR on the 5' RACE reads and lists one entry per CDR3 protein. The sample includes approximately 300,000 distinct CDR3 sequences, approximately 11% of them seen just once. The sequences come from CD4+ T cells sorted from PBMCs, collected 45 days after the yellow fever booster vaccination. This receptor was taken from a man in his late teens or twenties who received the YFV17D yellow fever vaccine.

The CDR3 DNA follows: TGCAGTGCTAGTATGGGGGGGGTAGAGACCCAGTACTTC. It encodes CSASMGGVETQYF. V is TRBV20-1 and J is TRBJ2-5; 7 bases are shared with TRBD2. V lost 3 bases to trimming and J lost 4 bases; unmatched junction nucleotides: 5. CDR1 DFQATT and CDR2 SNEGSKA come from the germline V gene (reference sequence). CDR3 length equals 13 residues.